This T cell receptor (beta chain) was recorded in a study of T cell responses to AZD1222 COVID-19 vaccine (dated by TCRdb to the early 2020s). In terms of the full investigation: TCR sequencing was performed for more than 230 trial participants, of whom approximately 200 were given two doses of AZD1222 and around 25 were given two doses of MenACWY control vaccine. Trial participants were enrolled into age subgroups of 18-55, 56-69 and 70-plus years, which contained 148, 28 and 57 TCR-sequenced participants, respectively.

With regard to this clone: Its antigen is still unknown. No base quality information exists; no much larger clone differs at one position.

Here is what the overall study found, with its caveats: Because no samples from the day 14 peak response were available, repertoires could be characterized only after the peak T cell response. Conclusions about previously exposed vaccinees were limited because only six AZD1222 recipients were SARS-CoV-2 seropositive at baseline. The vaccine-associated CD4 TCRs covered the entire spike protein, and the dominant responses fell in regions 160-218 and 743-854. Participants were mostly white British and included more females than males, and it was suggested by the authors that clonal diversity may have been underestimated. The 56-69-year group was small, and its depth increase did not reach significance, likely because of low power. Nearly half of unique spike-specific TCRs reportedly recognized epitopes outside regions mutated in the B.1.351 and B.1.1.7 variants. After two AZD1222 doses, spike-specific TCR breadth and depth were significantly higher than at day 0 and than in MenACWY recipients.

The time point label corresponds to: about 28 days (+/-7) after the second vaccine dose. AZD1222 recipients whose second dose came at about 4 weeks and those whose second dose came at about 12 weeks were combined into one group, since spike-specific TCR depth and breadth did not differ between the two schedules. Vaccinee samples came from UK trials COV001 and COV002, including a single-blind randomized controlled phase 2/3 trial of AZD1222 (ChAdOx1 nCoV-19) in healthy adults. For TCRbeta chain sequencing, PBMC samples from trial participants were taken at day 0 and at day 28 after the second dose. The CDR3 regions of human TCRbeta chains were subjected to immunosequencing. The authors processed their data as follows. Repertoire TCRs were checked for matches against a reference library of SARS-CoV-2-specific TCRs that had been generated using the MIRA antigen-specificity platform. Breadth was defined as the fraction of unique TCRs that were SARS-CoV-2-associated. Depth was defined as the fraction of total T cells that were SARS-CoV-2-associated. Using the MIRA data, each spike-specific TCR was mapped to the spike region that the TCR reacts to and placed in a CD4 or CD8 class. Log10-transformed breadth and depth values were compared by one-way ANOVA with Sidak's multiple comparisons tests. This immuneACCESS table, as held by TCRdb, lists in-frame sequences with V and J called but not all clones. Of the missing ones, under half trace to an unresolved V gene in checked studies; the others have no known cause. That table is the source of V, J and clone size, and D and trimming were worked out from the DNA. Within this sample are about 130,000 clones, with more than 80% of them counted one time only. 3.5% to 4.5% of the sample is taken by the ten largest.

Its CDR3 holds 15 amino acids, cysteine through phenylalanine. Kept here is only the CDR3 DNA, which spans 45 bases and is read in frame from base 1. The V end loses 0 bases and the J end loses 1 base, and a stretch of 10 bases separates them. Per the germline V gene, SGHTS is the CDR1 and YDEGEE is the CDR2. The sample in question was peripheral blood, obtained 28 days after the second AZD1222 dose. This TCR was sampled from an adult who received the AZD1222 COVID-19 vaccine. Recombination linked TRBV5-8 to TRBJ1-2, with no confidently assigned D gene. CDR3 sequence: CASSLALTNNYGYTF. The nucleotide sequence is given as TGTGCCAGCAGCTTGGCCCTGACGAATAACTATGGCTACACCTTC.